These 7 T cell receptor beta chains were all obtained from the same sample, sequenced in a study of blood T cell repertoires in COVID-19 (dated by TCRdb to between 2020 and 2021). Libraries were built with the immunoSEQ multiplex PCR assay. TCRdb limited this immuneACCESS table to in-frame rearrangements with V and J called. A share of clones is missing; checked studies link under half to unresolved V genes, and the rest is unexplained. The sample has under 550,000 clones on record, around nine tenths of them singletons. The ten largest account for roughly 0.84% of the sample. Sequencing was performed on peripheral blood. Receptor source: a man aged 18 to 29 with COVID-19, enrolled during active disease.

The genes are TRBV4-2 and TRBJ2-2; TRBD1 matches 11 bases. The CDR3 sequence is 16 residues long. Germline CDR1 and CDR2: LGHNA and YNFKEQ. Trimming cost V 3 bases and J 3 bases; bases outside gene matches: 3. This chain's CDR3 is CASSQGQGGDTGELFF. For the CDR3, the DNA is TGTGCCAGCAGCCAGGGACAGGGGGGGGACACCGGGGAGCTGTTTTTT.

This chain links TRBV15 with TRBJ2-1; 13 bases align to TRBD2. V gave up 0 bases and J gave up 9 bases; unmatched junction bases: 5. The V gene's germline CDR1 is LNHNV and CDR2 YYDKDF (reference sequence). This CDR3 has 16 amino acids. The CDR3 DNA reads TGTGCCACCAGCAGAGAACTAGCGGGGGGGAGGGTTGAGCAGTTCTTC. Translating gives CATSRELAGGRVEQFF.

This clone is labeled as medium-sized. The chain employs TRBV10-2 and TRBJ2-5; 9 bases are a match to TRBD2. This CDR3 spans 16 amino acids. Trimming at V came to 3 bases and at J to 1 base, leaving 6 bases not matched to a gene. Germline V gives CDR1 WSHSY, CDR2 SAAADI. CDR3 loop: CASSEPRGGPQETQYF. The CDR3 DNA reads as TGCGCCAGCAGTGAACCGCGGGGGGGCCCCCAAGAGACCCAGTACTTC.

The V and J genes are TRBV6-5 and TRBJ1-5; D gene ambiguous. The V gene's germline CDR1 is MNHEY and CDR2 SVGAGI. V was pared by 2 bases and J by 4 bases, with 6 bases between. The CDR3 runs to 13 residues. The CDR3 spells CASSYADNQPQHF. The CDR3, as DNA: TGTGCCAGCAGTTACGCGGATAATCAGCCCCAGCATTTT.

This clone was seen only a few times. J is TRBJ2-3 and V is TRBV6-5; 9 positions agree with TRBD2. V lost 4 bases to trimming and J lost 5 bases; unmatched junction nucleotides: 1. The CDR3 runs to 13 residues. Germline V gene sequence: CDR1 MNHEY, CDR2 SVGAGI. The CDR3 region is CASSWREGDTQYF. For the CDR3, the DNA is TGTGCCAGCAGTTGGCGGGAGGGAGATACGCAGTATTTT.

The chain has TRBV5-1 and TRBJ2-5, with D perhaps TRBD2 (6 bases). With 0 bases removed from V and 1 base from J, the gap between germline ends came to 10 bases. The germline V gene has CDR1 SGHRS and CDR2 YFSETQ. The CDR3 has 15 residues. The CDR3 DNA is TGCGCCAGCAGCTTGGGCGGAGGGACCCAAGAGACCCAGTACTTC. It encodes CASSLGGGTQETQYF.

J is TRBJ1-6 and V is TRBV7-8; D gene ambiguous. Germline CDR1 is SGHVS and CDR2 is FQNEAQ. CDR3 length: 14 amino acids. Deletions cut 11 bases from V and 1 base from J, with 12 bases between. The CDR3 reads CAGGSLSYNSPLHF. CDR3 bases: TGTGCCGGAGGCAGCCTTTCCTATAATTCACCCCTCCACTTT.